This T cell receptor (beta chain) was found in a study of shared clonotypes between healthy human individuals. Study at large: Per-donor plates numbered three CD4 naive, three CD4 memory, two CD8 naive and one CD8 memory.

V lost 1 base to trimming and J lost 0 bases, with 13 bases between them. Germline CDR1 reads SGHNT; CDR2 reads YYREEE (reference sequence). CDR3 size: 16 residues. Clones were sequenced by immunoSEQ multiplex PCR, and TCRdb holds only the in-frame ones, with some missing. The sample comprises some 1,600,000 clones, around 98% of which are singletons, and around 0.47% rests with the top ten. What was sequenced was naive CD4+ T cells sorted from blood. The sample's subset: CD45RA+ positively selected. This chain links TRBV5-4 with TRBJ1-1; the D is unclear. The source is a man in his thirties or forties in good health. DNA of the CDR3: TGTGCCAGCAGCTTGCCCCTACCGGGGATGAACACTGAAGCTTTCTTT. This codes for CASSLPLPGMNTEAFF.